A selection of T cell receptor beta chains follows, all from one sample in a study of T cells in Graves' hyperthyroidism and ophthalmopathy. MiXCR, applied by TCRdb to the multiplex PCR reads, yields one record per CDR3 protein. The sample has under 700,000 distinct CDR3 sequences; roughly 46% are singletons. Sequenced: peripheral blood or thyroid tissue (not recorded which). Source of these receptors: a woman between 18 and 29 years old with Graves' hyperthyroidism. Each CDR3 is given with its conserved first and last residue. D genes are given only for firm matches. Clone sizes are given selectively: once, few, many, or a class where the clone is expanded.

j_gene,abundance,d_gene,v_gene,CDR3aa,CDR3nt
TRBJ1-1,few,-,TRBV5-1,CASRGAGDTEAFF,TGCGCCAGCAGGGGGGCAGGAGACACTGAAGCTTTCTTT
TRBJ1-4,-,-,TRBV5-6,CASSVGPGGLFF,TGTGCCAGCAGCGTAGGTCCGGGGGGACTGTTTTTT
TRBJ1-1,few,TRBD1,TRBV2,CASSFASDRVAEAFF,TGTGCCAGCAGTTTTGCTTCGGACAGGGTAGCTGAAGCTTTCTTT
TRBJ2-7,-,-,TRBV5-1,CASSHLGRRAGYEQYF,TGCGCCAGCAGCCACCTCGGACGGAGAGCTGGTTACGAGCAGTACTTC
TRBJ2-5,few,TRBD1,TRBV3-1,CASSQGQGVQETQYF,TGTGCCAGCAGCCAAGGCCAGGGGGTCCAAGAGACCCAGTACTTC
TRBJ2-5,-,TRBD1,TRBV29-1,CSTRTGGPETQYF,TGCAGCACTCGGACAGGGGGGCCAGAGACCCAGTACTTC
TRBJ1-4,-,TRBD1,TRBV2,CASSYSGQGNEKLFF,TGTGCCAGCAGTTACTCGGGACAGGGGAATGAAAAACTGTTTTTT
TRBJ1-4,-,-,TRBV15,CATSRDRGRAGMTTNEKLFF,TGTGCCACCAGCAGAGATCGCGGTAGGGCAGGGATGACAACTAATGAAAAACTGTTTTTT
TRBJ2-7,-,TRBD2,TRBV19,CASSGLAGGLSYEQYF,TGTGCCAGTAGTGGACTAGCGGGAGGCCTCTCCTACGAGCAGTACTTC
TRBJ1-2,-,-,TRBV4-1,CASSQDPPGPYGYTF,TGTGCCAGCAGCCAAGATCCCCCGGGGCCCTATGGCTACACCTTC
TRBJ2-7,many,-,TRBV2,CASSENWDEQYF,TGTGCCAGCAGTGAAAATTGGGATGAGCAGTACTTC
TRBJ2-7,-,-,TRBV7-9,CASPRLSYEQYF,TGTGCCAGCCCCAGGCTCTCCTACGAGCAGTACTTC
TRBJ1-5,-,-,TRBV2,CASSEWGSNQPQNF,TGTGCCAGCAGTGAATGGGGGAGCAATCAGCCCCAGAATTTT
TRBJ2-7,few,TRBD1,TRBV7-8,CASKRTGIYEQYF,TGTGCTAGCAAGAGGACAGGGATTTACGAGCAGTACTTC
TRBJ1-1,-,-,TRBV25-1,CASVPRTGTEAFF,TGTGCCAGCGTTCCCCGGACGGGGACTGAAGCTTTCTTT
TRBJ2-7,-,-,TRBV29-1,CSVTQGADEQYF,TGCAGCGTTACGCAGGGCGCCGACGAGCAGTACTTC
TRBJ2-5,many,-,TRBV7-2,CASSQTHAETQYF,TGCGCCAGCAGCCAGACCCACGCGGAGACCCAGTACTTC
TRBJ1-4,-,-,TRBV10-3,CASSGGREKLFF,TGTGCCAGCAGTGGGGGTAGGGAAAAACTGTTTTTT
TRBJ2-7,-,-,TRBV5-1,CASSLAGRGQEQYF,TGCGCCAGCAGCTTGGCGGGACGTGGGCAGGAGCAGTACTTC
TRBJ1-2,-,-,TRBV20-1,CSAAGVAGYTF,TGCAGTGCTGCAGGGGTCGCTGGCTACACCTTC
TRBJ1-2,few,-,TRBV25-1,CASSESRQGYTF,TGTGCCAGCAGTGAATCCCGCCAGGGCTACACCTTC